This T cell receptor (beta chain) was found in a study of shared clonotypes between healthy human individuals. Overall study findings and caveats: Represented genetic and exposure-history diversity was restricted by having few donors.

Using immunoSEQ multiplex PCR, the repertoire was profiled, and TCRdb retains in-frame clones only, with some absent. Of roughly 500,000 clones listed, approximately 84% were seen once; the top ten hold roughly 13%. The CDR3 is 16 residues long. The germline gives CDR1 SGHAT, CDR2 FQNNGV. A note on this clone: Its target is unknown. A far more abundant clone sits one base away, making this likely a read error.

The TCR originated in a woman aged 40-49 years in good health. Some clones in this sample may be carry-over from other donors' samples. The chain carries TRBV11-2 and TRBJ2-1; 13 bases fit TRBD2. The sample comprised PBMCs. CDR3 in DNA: TGTGCCAGCAGCTCAAGACTAGCGGGAGGAGGCAATAAGCAGTTCTTC. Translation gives CASSSRLAGGGNKQFF. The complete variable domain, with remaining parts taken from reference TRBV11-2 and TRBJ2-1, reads EAGVAQSPRYKIIEKRQSVAFWCNPISGHATLYWYQQILGQGPKLLIQFQNNGVVDDSQLPKDRFSAERLKGVDSTLKIQPAKLEDSAVYLCASSSRLAGGGNKQFFGPGTRLTVL.